The 15 T cell receptor beta chains given below trace back to one sample, sequenced in a study of shared clonotypes between healthy human individuals. TCRdb keeps only in-frame clones here, not all; method: immunoSEQ multiplex PCR. This sample yields approximately 1,500,000 clones, of which under 99% are seen a single time; approximately 0.44% belongs to the top ten. The sequenced sample consisted of naive CD4+ T cells sorted from blood. Described subset: CD45RA+ positively selected. These receptors all come from a man younger than 45 in good health.

The J gene is TRBJ2-3, the V gene TRBV5-4, with TRBD2 as a possible D gene (7 bases). Trimming left V 3 bases short and J 0 bases short, with 14 bases between. The V gene's germline CDR1 is SGHNT and CDR2 YYREEE (reference sequence). CDR3 length: 16 amino acids. CDR3 nucleotide sequence: TGTGCCAGCAGCTCCCTTAGGGGGGGAAGCACAGATACGCAGTATTTT. Translating it yields CASSSLRGGSTDTQYF.

V and J are TRBV2 and TRBJ2-7, with D perhaps TRBD2 (5 bases). The germline V gene encodes CDR1 SNHLY and CDR2 FYNNEI. The CDR3 has 18 amino acids. With 4 bases removed from V and 3 bases from J, the gap between germline ends came to 25 bases. The CDR3 region is CASSVRHAASWTIYEQYF. The CDR3 DNA is TGTGCCAGCAGTGTGCGGCATGCGGCTAGCTGGACCATCTACGAGCAGTACTTC.

V usage is TRBV27 and J usage is TRBJ2-6; TRBD2 matches 10 bases. The germline V gene encodes CDR1 MNHEY and CDR2 SMNVEV (reference sequence). Trimming removed 3 bases from V and 0 bases from J; junction bases left unmatched: 8. This CDR3 has 19 residues. CDR3 in amino acids: CASSFSSGSGFSGANVLTF. The CDR3, as DNA: TGTGCCAGCAGTTTTTCTAGCGGGAGTGGTTTCTCTGGGGCCAACGTCCTGACTTTC.

This chain links TRBV4-1 with TRBJ2-7, with 9 bases fitting TRBD2. The CDR3 is 15 residues long. With 0 bases clipped from V and 5 bases from J, the junction kept 5 bases outside the gene matches. Germline V lookup: CDR1 MGHRA, CDR2 YSYEKL. Written as DNA, the CDR3 is TGCGCCAGCAGCCAAGAATGGACTAGCGAGGACGAGCAGTACTTC. Translation gives CASSQEWTSEDEQYF.

This chain uses TRBV9 with TRBJ2-3; 8 bases are a match to TRBD2. This CDR3 region has 14 residues. Germline V gene data show CDR1 as SGDLS and CDR2 as YYNGEE. V was pared by 4 bases and J by 8 bases, with 9 bases of the junction left unmatched. CDR3 loop: CASSQPGLEGTQYF. The CDR3 DNA reads TGTGCCAGCAGCCAGCCGGGACTAGAGGGTACGCAGTATTTT.

The chain employs TRBV7-6 and TRBJ1-1, with 8 bases that match TRBD1. Trimming removed 5 bases from V and 0 bases from J; junction bases left unmatched: 14. The CDR3 extends over 18 amino acids. The V gene's germline CDR1 is SGHVS and CDR2 FNYEAQ. The CDR3 region is CASSPRQGTSSMNTEAFF. The CDR3 region has the DNA TGTGCCAGCAGCCCCCGACAGGGGACCTCTTCAATGAACACTGAAGCTTTCTTT. The variable domain in full, completed from reference TRBV7-6 and TRBJ1-1, reads GAGVSQSPRYKVTKRGQDVALRCDPISGHVSLYWYRQALGQGPEFLTYFNYEAQQDKSGLPNDRFSAERPEGSISTLTIQRTEQRDSAMYRCASSPRQGTSSMNTEAFFGQGTRLTVV.

This chain uses TRBV7-6 with TRBJ1-4, with D possibly TRBD1 on 5 matching bases. This CDR3 is 15 amino acids long. V gave up 1 base and J gave up 6 bases, with 12 bases separating them. CDR1 is SGHVS and CDR2 is FNYEAQ in the germline V gene. This chain's CDR3 is CASSLGDRDYEKLFF. In nucleotides, the CDR3 is TGTGCCAGCAGCTTAGGGGACCGAGATTATGAAAAACTGTTTTTT. Supplemented by reference TRBV7-6 and TRBJ1-4, the full variable domain reads GAGVSQSPRYKVTKRGQDVALRCDPISGHVSLYWYRQALGQGPEFLTYFNYEAQQDKSGLPNDRFSAERPEGSISTLTIQRTEQRDSAMYRCASSLGDRDYEKLFFGSGTQLSVL.

Worth noting for this clone: Other DNA sequences in the sample encode the same CDR3. The rearrangement joins TRBV15 to TRBJ1-1, with D hard to call. CDR3 length equals 15 residues. Germline-derived CDR1 and CDR2 are LNHNV and YYDKDF (reference sequence). V was shortened by 5 bases and J by 0 bases, with 13 bases between the two germline ends. The DNA for the CDR3 is TGTGCCACCAGCCGGGGTGATAGAATGAACACTGAAGCTTTCTTT. This sequence encodes CATSRGDRMNTEAFF.

The chain combines TRBV2 with TRBJ2-1, with D unresolved. V was pared by 2 bases and J by 10 bases, with 9 bases between. Germline V gene lookup returns CDR1 SNHLY and CDR2 FYNNEI. The CDR3 covers 12 residues. The CDR3 loop reads CASSEPAREQFF. CDR3 sequence (DNA): TGTGCCAGCAGTGAACCGGCCCGGGAGCAGTTCTTC.

This clone was counted once. V usage is TRBV5-3 and J usage is TRBJ2-7; 15 bases are shared with TRBD2. Being an ORF, TRBV5-3 has a function that is uncertain. The length of the CDR3 is 18 residues. Germline trimming cut 4 bases from V and 4 bases from J; bases unmatched to any gene: 12. The CDR3 DNA is TGTGCCAGAAGCCCTGGACTAGCGGGAGGGCCGCGACGGTACGAGCAGTACTTC. Translation: CARSPGLAGGPRRYEQYF.

The chain combines TRBV28 with TRBJ2-5; no clear D gene. The CDR3 is 15 amino acids. Trimming cost V 6 bases and J 0 bases, with 14 bases left between them. Germline assignment: CDR1 MDHEN and CDR2 SYDVKM. This CDR3 reads CASRSVWNNQETQYF. CDR3 nucleotide sequence: TGTGCCAGCAGGTCTGTGTGGAATAACCAAGAGACCCAGTACTTC.

V gene TRBV7-2 combines with J gene TRBJ2-5; 10 bases are shared with TRBD1. CDR3 length: 13 residues. With V trimmed by 4 bases and J by 7 bases, 3 bases remained unmatched. Germline V CDR1 and CDR2: SGHTA, FQGNSA. CDR3 DNA: TGTGCCAGCAGCTCACGGGACAGGGGGACCCAGTACTTC. Its protein is CASSSRDRGTQYF.

The genes are TRBV7-9 and TRBJ1-3, with D unclear. Trimming took 0 bases from V and 8 from J, leaving 11 bases between them. The CDR3 is made up of 14 amino acids. Per germline, CDR1 SEHNR and CDR2 FQNEAQ (reference sequence). CDR3 nucleotides: TGTGCCAGCAGCTTAGCAGGCTCCCCGGACACCATATATTTT. Its protein product is CASSLAGSPDTIYF.

In its sample, this clone was seen once. This sequence joins TRBV19 and TRBJ2-7; TRBD1 might be the D (6 bases). The CDR3 covers 11 residues. Germline loops: CDR1 LNHDA, CDR2 SQIVND (reference sequence). The ends were cut back, 9 bases at V and 5 bases at J, with 11 bases in the middle. As DNA, the CDR3 is TGTGCCAGCAGTCGGACAGACGAGCAGTACTTC. The encoded protein is CASSRTDEQYF.

The chain couples TRBV18 to TRBJ2-2; D remains unclear. The CDR3 loop spans 14 amino acids. V gave up 3 bases and J gave up 1 base, with 6 bases separating them. Per the germline V gene, CDR1 is KGHSH and CDR2 is LQKENI. For the CDR3, the DNA is TGTGCCAGCTCACCGCAGCGGAACACCGGGGAGCTGTTTTTT. It yields the protein CASSPQRNTGELFF. Supplemented by reference TRBV18 and TRBJ2-2, the full variable domain reads NAGVMQNPRHLVRRRGQEARLRCSPMKGHSHVYWYRQLPEEGLKFMVYLQKENIIDESGMPKERFSAEFPKEGPSILRIQQVVRGDSAAYFCASSPQRNTGELFFGEGSRLTVL.